This TCR beta chain was obtained from a study of T cell responses to AZD1222 COVID-19 vaccine. Assay: immunoSEQ multiplex PCR; the TCRdb copy retains only in-frame clones and omits some. Of 110,000 to 150,000 clones in the sample, about 92% were seen once. V was shortened by 4 bases and J by 0 bases, with 16 bases between the two germline ends. CDR3 length: 17 residues. The germline CDR1 and CDR2 sequences are MGHRA and YSYEKL. This chain uses TRBV4-1 with TRBJ2-1; either TRBD1 or TRBD2 may supply D (6 bases each). The sample here was peripheral blood, taken 28 days after the second AZD1222 dose. The origin of this receptor is an adult who received the AZD1222 COVID-19 vaccine. CDR3 loop: CASSRFEGGTSYNEQFF. The CDR3 nucleotides read TGCGCCAGCAGCCGCTTTGAGGGGGGAACCTCCTACAATGAGCAGTTCTTC.